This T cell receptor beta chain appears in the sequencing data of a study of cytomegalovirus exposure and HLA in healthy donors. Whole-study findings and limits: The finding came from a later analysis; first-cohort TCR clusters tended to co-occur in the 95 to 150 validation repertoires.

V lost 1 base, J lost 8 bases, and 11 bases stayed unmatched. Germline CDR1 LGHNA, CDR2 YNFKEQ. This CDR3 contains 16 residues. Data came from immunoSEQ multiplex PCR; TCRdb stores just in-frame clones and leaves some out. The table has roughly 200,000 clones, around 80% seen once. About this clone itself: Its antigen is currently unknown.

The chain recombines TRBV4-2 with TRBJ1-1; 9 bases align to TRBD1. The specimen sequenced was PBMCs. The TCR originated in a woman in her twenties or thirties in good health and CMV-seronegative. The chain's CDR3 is CASSQVRIQGAREAFF. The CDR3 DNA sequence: TGTGCCAGCAGCCAAGTAAGGATACAGGGGGCTAGGGAAGCTTTCTTT.